The 28 T cell receptor beta chains given below trace back to one sample, sequenced in a study of early T cells in non-severe SARS-CoV-2 infection. TCRdb recomputed calls from the 5' RACE reads with MiXCR, one row per CDR3 protein. The data contain tens of thousands of distinct CDR3 sequences, 12% of them singletons. Sequenced input: whole blood. Receptors were obtained from an adult who was a healthcare worker with PCR-confirmed SARS-CoV-2 infection or an uninfected control (not recorded which).

This clonotype was found many times. This chain links TRBV6-2 or TRBV6-3 with TRBJ2-7; D remains ambiguous. The CDR3 is 12 residues long. The germline V gene has CDR1 MNHEY and CDR2 SVGEGT. Trimming took 5 bases from V and 5 from J, leaving 10 bases between them. CDR3 residues: CASSQWADEQYF. CDR3 bases: TGTGCCAGCAGTCAGTGGGCGGACGAGCAGTACTTC.

In its sample, this clonotype was seen many times. J is TRBJ1-2 and V is TRBV6-5; possible D gene TRBD1, 6 bases. The CDR3 is 13 amino acids. Germline V gene data show CDR1 as MNHEY and CDR2 as SVGAGI. Trimming shortened V by 6 bases and J by 4 bases, and 12 bases separated the two germline ends. This CDR3 is CASRIGTSYGYTF. The CDR3 coding sequence is TGTGCCAGCAGGATAGGGACATCCTATGGCTACACCTTC.

CDR3 DNA sequence: TGTGCCAGCAGCTCTCCGGACAGGGTTGGTGAAGCTTTCTTT. Amino acid sequence: CASSSPDRVGEAFF. The chain joins TRBV5-4 to TRBJ1-1; 8 positions agree with TRBD1. J gave up 7 bases and V 3 bases, and 8 bases lay outside the gene matches. The CDR3 loop spans 14 amino acids. Germline CDR1 and CDR2: SGHNT and YYREEE (reference sequence).

This clonotype has a count of ten or more. The chain uses TRBV20-1 and TRBJ2-1, with TRBD2 matching over 10 bases. Trimming took 6 bases from V and 12 from J; bases not matched to a gene: 5. CDR1 and CDR2 (germline): DFQATT, SNEGSKA (reference sequence). The CDR3 totals 11 residues. The CDR3 DNA follows: TGCAGTGCCCTAGCGGGAGTTGGGCAGTTCTTC. Its protein product is CSALAGVGQFF.

This clonotype was seen repeatedly, ten times or more. The chain combines TRBV2 with TRBJ1-6; unclear D gene. CDR3 size: 15 residues. Germline V gene sequence: CDR1 SNHLY, CDR2 FYNNEI. Trimming removed 0 bases at V and 7 bases at J, with 10 bases between. Here the CDR3 reads CASSEAGSLNSPLHF. In DNA, the CDR3 is TGTGCCAGCAGTGAAGCAGGGAGCTTAAATTCACCCCTCCACTTT.

This clonotype was picked up many times. The rearrangement uses TRBV19 and TRBJ2-4; TRBD1 matches 9 bases. Unmatched junction bases numbered 3, after V lost 4 bases and J lost 5 bases. The length of the CDR3 is 14 residues. From germline, CDR1 is LNHDA and CDR2 SQIVND (reference sequence). DNA for the CDR3: TGTGCCAGTAGTACACAGGGGGCCCAAAACATTCAGTACTTC. Protein sequence: CASSTQGAQNIQYF.

This clonotype has just a few counts. This sequence joins TRBV18 and TRBJ2-2; D remains unclear. V gave up 6 bases and J gave up 6 bases, with 14 bases separating them. From germline, CDR1 is KGHSH and CDR2 LQKENI. The CDR3 runs to 14 residues. This CDR3 reads CASSSTDGSGELFF. In nucleotides, the CDR3 is TGTGCCAGCTCGTCGACGGATGGTTCCGGGGAGCTGTTTTTT.

This clonotype has a count of ten or more. The CDR3 bases are TGCAGTGCTCGCTCTGGAAACACCATATATTTT. Amino acids: CSARSGNTIYF. The chain uses TRBV20-1 and TRBJ1-3; D remains ambiguous. The CDR3 contains 11 residues. Trimming stripped 5 bases from V and 0 bases from J, with 2 bases between. Germline values: CDR1 DFQATT, CDR2 SNEGSKA (reference sequence).

This clonotype is medium-sized (0.01 to 0.1%) by share. CDR3 in DNA: TGTGCCAGCAGCTTAGGATGGACTTCCCGGAGGGGAAACACCATATATTTT. This gives the protein CASSLGWTSRRGNTIYF. The J gene is TRBJ1-3, the V gene TRBV13; D uncertain. The V gene's germline CDR1 is PRHDT and CDR2 FYEKMQ (reference sequence). The length of the CDR3 is 17 residues. V was pared by 0 bases and J by 4 bases, with 16 bases between.

This clonotype was observed a handful of times. The chain is built from TRBV5-4 and TRBJ2-3; 10 bases fit TRBD2. From germline, CDR1 is SGHNT and CDR2 YYREEE (reference sequence). The J segment lost 4 bases and the V segment lost 5 bases, leaving 4 bases of the junction unmatched. The CDR3 spans 14 residues. This CDR3 reads CASSLAGGADTQYF. CDR3 DNA: TGTGCCAGCAGTTTAGCGGGGGGTGCAGATACGCAGTATTTT.

This clonotype was recorded a few times. V is TRBV12-3 or TRBV12-4 and J is TRBJ2-1; possible D gene TRBD2, 6 bases. The V end was cut by 3 bases, the J end by 0 bases, with 12 bases between. This CDR3 is built from 16 residues. In nucleotides, the CDR3 is TGTGCCAGCAGTTTGGAGGGAGGCCCCTCCTACAATGAGCAGTTCTTC. Its translation is CASSLEGGPSYNEQFF.

The rearrangement uses TRBV3-1 and TRBJ2-7; the match to TRBD1 covers 7 bases. Germline V gene sequence: CDR1 LGHDT, CDR2 YNNKEL (reference sequence). The CDR3 spans 17 residues. J lost 0 bases, V lost 0 bases, and 8 bases had no gene match. The CDR3 DNA sequence: TGTGCCAGCAGCCAAGATAACAGGGGCGGAGACTCCTACGAGCAGTACTTC. Encoded protein: CASSQDNRGGDSYEQYF.

This clonotype was seen a single time. CDR3 in DNA: TGTGCCAGCAGTTTATCGGCAGGACTACCCACAGATACGCAGTATTTT. The encoded protein is CASSLSAGLPTDTQYF. The V call is TRBV27, the J call TRBJ2-3; tentatively, D is TRBD2 (6 bases). This CDR3 is 16 amino acids long. Germline-derived CDR1 and CDR2 are MNHEY and SMNVEV (reference sequence). The germline V and J ends were trimmed by 0 bases and 2 bases, with 12 bases remaining between them.

This clonotype turned up a few times. The chain links TRBV29-1 to TRBJ1-1, with D hard to call. Germline CDR1 SQVTM, CDR2 ANQGSEA. This CDR3 spans 10 amino acids. The V end lost 7 bases, the J end lost 3 bases, and 6 bases lay between the germline ends. The CDR3: CSDGDTEAFF. In DNA, the CDR3 is TGCAGCGACGGGGACACTGAAGCTTTCTTT.

The table lists this clonotype with a few counts. V and J are TRBV28 and TRBJ2-3, with D possibly being TRBD2 (6 bases). With 6 bases removed from V and 2 bases from J, the gap between germline ends came to 15 bases. Germline V gene lookup returns CDR1 MDHEN and CDR2 SYDVKM. The CDR3 is 15 residues long. The CDR3 region has the DNA TGTGCCAGCAGGCCCGGGACTTCCTCCACAGATACGCAGTATTTT. It codes for CASRPGTSSTDTQYF.

This clonotype was found many times. The CDR3 nucleotides are TGTGCCAGCAGCTTTGGTGGAGGGGATACGCAGTATTTT. It is translated as CASSFGGGDTQYF. The chain recombines TRBV7-8 with TRBJ2-3, with D possibly being TRBD2 (6 bases). The germline V gene encodes CDR1 SGHVS and CDR2 FQNEAQ. This CDR3 spans 13 amino acids. Trimming removed 3 bases from V and 6 bases from J, with 10 bases in between.

This clonotype was seen at least ten times. The rearrangement links TRBV5-1 to TRBJ2-7, with D perhaps matching TRBD1 (6 bases). V was shortened by 0 bases and J by 2 bases, with 9 bases between the two germline ends. CDR3 size: 14 residues. Germline assignment: CDR1 SGHRS and CDR2 YFSETQ. CDR3 amino acids: CASSLGQAAYEQYF. The CDR3 DNA reads TGCGCCAGCAGCTTGGGACAGGCAGCCTACGAGCAGTACTTC. Using reference TRBV5-1 and TRBJ2-7 for the parts outside the CDR3, the full variable domain is KAGVTQTPRYLIKTRGQQVTLSCSPISGHRSVSWYQQTPGQGLQFLFEYFSETQRNKGNFPGRFSGRQFSNSRSEMNVSTLELGDSALYLCASSLGQAAYEQYFGPGTRLTVT.

This clonotype was found a few times. The chain links TRBV5-1 to TRBJ2-7; D unresolved. There are 15 residues in the CDR3. Between the trimmed V and J ends, which lost 3 bases and 5 bases, there was a span of 18 bases. CDR1 and CDR2 (germline): SGHRS, YFSETQ. CDR3 sequence: CASSSAGISVHEQYF. The CDR3 bases are TGCGCCAGCAGCTCGGCAGGTATTTCAGTCCACGAGCAGTACTTC.

This clonotype occurred many times. The rearrangement uses TRBV24-1 and TRBJ2-7; D is ambiguous. Trimming shortened V by 2 bases and J by 3 bases, and 7 bases separated the two germline ends. This CDR3 contains 13 residues. CDR1 KGHDR and CDR2 SFDVKD come from the germline V gene. CDR3 sequence reads: CATSDSGFYEQYF. The CDR3 DNA sequence: TGTGCCACCAGTGATTCCGGGTTCTACGAGCAGTACTTC.

The V and J genes are TRBV4-1 and TRBJ1-2; D call uncertain. This CDR3 contains 15 residues. The V end was cut by 4 bases, the J end by 1 base, with 13 bases between. In germline, CDR1 is MGHRA, CDR2 YSYEKL. This CDR3 is CASSPDGNLNYGYTF. CDR3 nucleotides: TGCGCCAGCAGCCCCGATGGGAATCTTAACTATGGCTACACCTTC.

This clonotype was seen more than once but under ten times. CDR3 nucleotides: TGTGCCAGCTCACCACGGCACAGCCAAGAAGAGACCCAGTACTTC. It encodes CASSPRHSQEETQYF. The chain combines TRBV18 with TRBJ2-5; D is undetermined. V was shortened by 1 base and J by 3 bases, with 12 bases between the two germline ends. The CDR3 consists of 15 residues. Germline CDR1 is KGHSH and CDR2 is LQKENI.

This clonotype came up many times. The chain joins TRBV5-4 to TRBJ1-1, with D perhaps TRBD1 (5 bases). Germline V CDR1 and CDR2: SGHNT, YYREEE (reference sequence). Deletions cut 3 bases from V and 0 bases from J, with 12 bases between. This CDR3 has 15 residues. CDR3 sequence reads: CASSSGGNMNTEAFF. DNA of the CDR3: TGTGCCAGCAGCTCCGGGGGGAACATGAACACTGAAGCTTTCTTT.

This clonotype was picked up many times. CDR3 in DNA: TGTGCCAGCAGCTCGGGACTAGCGCTAACAGATACGCAGTATTTT. Translating gives CASSSGLALTDTQYF. The genes are TRBV7-2 and TRBJ2-3, with TRBD2 identical over 10 bases. Per the germline V gene, CDR1 is SGHTA and CDR2 is FQGNSA. The CDR3 has 15 residues. Trimming removed 4 bases from V and 3 bases from J; junction bases left unmatched: 4.

This clonotype was counted between two and nine times. This chain joins TRBV5-3 and TRBJ2-1; no firm D call. TRBV5-3 is noted as an ORF with a role that remains uncertain. With 4 bases removed from V and 15 bases from J, the gap between germline ends came to 14 bases. The CDR3 runs 11 residues. The CDR3 DNA reads TGTGCCAGAAGCGCCCAGTTTCATGGGTTCTTC. Protein sequence: CARSAQFHGFF.

This clonotype was seen ten or more times. The gene calls are TRBV21-1 and TRBJ2-1; TRBD2, the table's D call, was not compared with the DNA. TRBV21-1 is a recognized pseudogene. This CDR3 spans 17 amino acids. The CDR3 protein is CASRRTGLAGTNNEQFF. The CDR3 nucleotides are TGTGCCAGCAGAAGAACGGGACTAGCGGGGACTAACAATGAGCAGTTCTTC.

This clonotype was detected a few times. This chain uses TRBV20-1 with TRBJ1-1; D unresolved. This CDR3 is 12 amino acids long. V was shortened by 8 bases and J by 7 bases, with 17 bases between the two germline ends. CDR1 and CDR2 from the germline V gene are DFQATT and SNEGSKA (reference sequence). CDR3 sequence (DNA): TGCAGTACCTCAATTGGGGAGCTTGAAGCTTTCTTT. Translating it yields CSTSIGELEAFF.

This clonotype came up many times. The chain carries TRBV18 and TRBJ2-5; D uncertain. Trimming pared 4 bases from V and 2 bases from J, leaving 8 bases between. From germline, CDR1 is KGHSH and CDR2 LQKENI. The CDR3 runs 13 residues. CDR3 protein: CASSRLSQETQYF. The CDR3 DNA reads as TGTGCCAGCTCACGGTTGAGTCAAGAGACCCAGTACTTC.

The chain uses TRBV2 and TRBJ2-1; D is ambiguous. CDR3 size: 14 residues. V was shortened by 5 bases and J by 7 bases, with 15 bases between the two germline ends. Germline CDR1 is SNHLY and CDR2 is FYNNEI. CDR3 protein: CASSPNWRGNEQFF. The DNA for the CDR3 is TGTGCCAGCAGTCCCAATTGGCGCGGTAATGAGCAGTTCTTC.